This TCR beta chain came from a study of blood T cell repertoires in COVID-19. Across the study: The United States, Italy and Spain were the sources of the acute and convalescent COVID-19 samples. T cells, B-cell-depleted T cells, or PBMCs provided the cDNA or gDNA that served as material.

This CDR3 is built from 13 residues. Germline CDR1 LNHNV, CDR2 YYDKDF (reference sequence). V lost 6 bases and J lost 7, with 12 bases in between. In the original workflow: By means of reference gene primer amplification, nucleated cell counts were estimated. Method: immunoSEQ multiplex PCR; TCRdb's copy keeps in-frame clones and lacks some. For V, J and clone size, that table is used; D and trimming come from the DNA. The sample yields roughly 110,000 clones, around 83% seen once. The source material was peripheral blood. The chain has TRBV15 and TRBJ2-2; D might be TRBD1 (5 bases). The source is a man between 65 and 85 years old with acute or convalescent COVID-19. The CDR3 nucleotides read TGTGCCACCAGTTATGGGGCGGTCGGGGAGCTGTTTTTT. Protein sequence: CATSYGAVGELFF.